This paragraph reports one T cell receptor (beta chain). The target antigen is unknown. The germline gives CDR1 SGHTA, CDR2 FQGNSA. Trimming took 5 bases from V and 8 from J, leaving 19 bases between them. CDR3 length equals 15 residues. This entry belongs to a study of beta chain features in type 1 diabetes. The study, taken as a whole, reports: Naive, central memory and Treg TCRB repertoires appeared more alike in patients than in healthy donors.

Every donor had blood drawn once into heparin, roughly 100 mL on average. CD45RO/CCR7/CD25/CD127/CD95/CD27 staining was used to isolate CD4+ naive, central memory, regulatory and stem cell-like memory cells by sorting. Every bit of the isolated RNA underwent reverse transcription, so sequencing read expressed TCRB transcripts. Sequencing of naive, central memory and regulatory T cell samples gave an average of roughly 3.5 million reads. Sequencing used immunoSEQ multiplex PCR; TCRdb keeps in-frame clones, though not all of them. The sample carries 300,000 to 350,000 clones, about 14% recorded once. V and J are TRBV7-2 and TRBJ2-1; possibly TRBD2 for D (7 bases). Sequences were obtained from central memory CD4+ T cells from blood. The source of this sequence is a man between 25 and 39 years old in good health. The CDR3 DNA sequence: TGTGCCAGCAGCACACTCCCGAGGGGGGGCGATGAGCAGTTCTTC. This sequence encodes CASSTLPRGGDEQFF.